The next 24 T cell receptor beta chains were all read from a single sample in a study of human T cells and chemical hapten exposure. The sample's time point: patch test 2, 6 weeks after DPC sensitization. Described treatment: therapeutic diphenylcyclopropenone sensitization with weekly scalp DPC. TCRdb used MiXCR to reprocess the RACE reads, holding one entry per CDR3 protein. The table has 70,000 to 90,000 distinct CDR3 sequences, 8% to 13% seen once. Sequencing used whole blood, obtained in connection with sensitization to the hapten diphenylcyclopropenone (DPC). The receptor source for this set is a woman aged 45-65 years with alopecia areata. Some clones in this sample may be carry-over from other donors' samples.

Many counts were recorded for this clonotype. The chain links TRBV18 to TRBJ1-1; the match to TRBD1 covers 12 bases. This CDR3 has 15 residues. Unmatched junction bases numbered 4, after V lost 4 bases and J lost 4 bases. The germline V gene encodes CDR1 KGHSH and CDR2 LQKENI. CDR3 sequence: CASSRGTGGITEAFF. CDR3 nucleotides: TGTGCCAGCTCACGAGGGACAGGGGGCATCACTGAAGCTTTCTTT.

This clonotype showed up just a few times. This chain links TRBV29-1 with TRBJ1-2; tentative D call: TRBD1 (5 bases). V was trimmed by 7 bases and J by 3 bases, leaving 9 bases between them. The CDR3 consists of 11 residues. Germline assignment: CDR1 SQVTM and CDR2 ANQGSEA. DNA of the CDR3: TGCAGCGCTGGGGGTTACTATGGCTACACCTTC. Translation: CSAGGYYGYTF.

This clonotype was found a few times. The junction does not match germline at one end; this may be a read error. The CDR3 protein is CASSPIGQGKQPQHF. As DNA, the CDR3 is TGTGCCAGCTCACCAATCGGGCAGGGCAAACAGCCCCAGCATTTT. The J gene is TRBJ1-5, the V gene TRBV18, with a weak D call TRBD1 (5 bases). The germline V gene encodes CDR1 KGHSH and CDR2 LQKENI. This CDR3 comprises 15 residues.

This clonotype was counted ten times or more. The chain carries TRBV20-1 and TRBJ2-3, with 8 bases that match TRBD2. V lost 6 bases, J lost 3 bases, and 17 bases stayed unmatched. The CDR3 has 17 residues. Germline CDR1 and CDR2: DFQATT and SNEGSKA (reference sequence). The CDR3 is CSAGKPSGSGRTDTQYF. The CDR3 DNA sequence: TGCAGTGCCGGAAAACCCAGCGGGAGTGGGAGGACAGATACGCAGTATTTT.

This clonotype has a count of ten or more. This chain uses TRBV7-2 with TRBJ1-1; maybe TRBD1 (6 bases). This CDR3 contains 13 residues. The germline V and J ends were trimmed by 5 bases and 11 bases, with 18 bases remaining between them. Germline V gives CDR1 SGHTA, CDR2 FQGNSA. CDR3 sequence: CASSPGFFQGAFF. In DNA, the CDR3 is TGTGCCAGCAGCCCAGGGTTCTTTCAGGGGGCTTTCTTT.

This chain uses TRBV24-1 with TRBJ2-2; 7 bases align to TRBD2. Trimming cost V 7 bases and J 0 bases; bases outside gene matches: 4. This CDR3 has 15 amino acids. Germline V gene data show CDR1 as KGHDR and CDR2 as SFDVKD. CDR3 in amino acids: CATSTLAPNTGELFF. Here the CDR3 DNA reads TGTGCCACCAGCACACTAGCGCCGAACACCGGGGAGCTGTTTTTT.

The genes are TRBV12-3 or TRBV12-4 and TRBJ2-2, with D hard to call. The CDR3 is 15 residues long. The V and J ends lost 0 bases and 2 bases respectively, with 7 bases between them. This CDR3 reads CASSLAGVNTGELFF. The CDR3 nucleotides read TGTGCCAGCAGTTTAGCGGGTGTCAACACCGGGGAGCTGTTTTTT.

This clonotype was detected only a few times. CDR3 amino acids: CASSYGGQGNTIYF. In DNA, the CDR3 is TGTGCCAGCAGCTACGGAGGACAGGGCAACACCATATATTTT. V is TRBV7-2 and J is TRBJ1-3; TRBD1 matches 8 bases. The CDR3 is made up of 14 amino acids. Germline CDR1 and CDR2: SGHTA and FQGNSA. V was clipped by 4 bases and J by 7 bases; unmatched bases: 6.

V gene TRBV28 combines with J gene TRBJ2-3; D ambiguous. The germline gives CDR1 MDHEN, CDR2 SYDVKM. The ends were cut back, 6 bases at V and 2 bases at J, with 15 bases in the middle. The CDR3 loop spans 15 amino acids. The CDR3 DNA reads TGTGCCAGCAGCGCTGATGGATTGGACACAGATACGCAGTATTTT. This sequence encodes CASSADGLDTDTQYF.

This clonotype was seen more than once but under ten times. The chain uses TRBV4-1 and TRBJ2-7; TRBD2 might be the D (6 bases). CDR3 length: 16 residues. With 4 bases removed from V and 2 bases from J, the gap between germline ends came to 18 bases. Per the germline V gene, CDR1 is MGHRA and CDR2 is YSYEKL. The CDR3 reads CASSPRRDRGAYEQYF. As DNA, the CDR3 is TGCGCCAGCAGCCCGCGCAGGGACCGCGGGGCCTACGAGCAGTACTTC.

This clonotype was seen repeatedly, ten times or more. V usage is TRBV5-4 and J usage is TRBJ1-6; D call uncertain. With 0 bases removed from V and 9 bases from J, the gap between germline ends came to 7 bases. CDR3 size: 13 residues. Looked up from germline, CDR1 is SGHNT and CDR2 is YYREEE (reference sequence). CDR3: CASSLDVVSPLHF. CDR3 in DNA: TGTGCCAGCAGCTTGGATGTGGTTTCACCCCTCCACTTT.

This clonotype was counted many times. The chain employs TRBV3-1 and TRBJ1-2; D gene unclear. Germline V gene lookup returns CDR1 LGHDT and CDR2 YNNKEL (reference sequence). Deletions cut 0 bases from V and 1 base from J, with 3 bases between. The CDR3 length is 13 residues. CDR3: CASSQDSNYGYTF. CDR3 in DNA: TGTGCCAGCAGCCAAGACAGTAACTATGGCTACACCTTC.

This clonotype was detected many times. V is TRBV2 and J is TRBJ2-3, with 12 positions matching TRBD2. CDR1 and CDR2 from the germline V gene are SNHLY and FYNNEI. V shed 6 bases and J 3 bases; nucleotides not matched to a gene: 4. There are 15 residues in the CDR3. The CDR3 loop reads CASRVTSGGTDTQYF. Here the CDR3 DNA reads TGTGCCAGCAGGGTGACTAGCGGGGGTACAGATACGCAGTATTTT.

This clonotype was counted a few times. The rearrangement uses TRBV4-1 and TRBJ2-7; TRBD1 aligns across 10 bases. Germline V gene lookup returns CDR1 MGHRA and CDR2 YSYEKL. The CDR3 extends over 15 amino acids. After removal of 2 bases from V and 6 bases from J, the junction contained 7 bases not matched to a gene. The CDR3 loop reads CASSQSGTGVSEQYF. The CDR3 nucleotides are TGCGCCAGCAGCCAATCCGGGACAGGGGTATCCGAGCAGTACTTC.

This clonotype was found a few times. The chain carries TRBV7-2 and TRBJ1-5; no definite D call. Trimming took 0 bases from V and 7 from J, leaving 4 bases between them. The CDR3 is 12 residues long. Germline CDR1 SGHTA, CDR2 FQGNSA. CDR3 region: CASSLAGQPQHF. For the CDR3, the DNA is TGTGCCAGCAGCTTAGCCGGCCAGCCCCAGCATTTT.

The J gene is TRBJ2-1, the V gene TRBV7-7; the D is unclear. V lost 0 bases, J lost 8 bases, and 14 bases lay in between. The germline CDR1 and CDR2 sequences are SSHAT and FNYEAQ (reference sequence). The CDR3 contains 15 residues. The chain's CDR3 is CASSLAYARADEQFF. CDR3 nucleotides: TGTGCCAGCAGCTTAGCCTACGCCCGTGCGGATGAGCAGTTCTTC.

This clonotype appeared many times. V and J are TRBV11-2 and TRBJ2-5; D may be TRBD1 (5 bases). The CDR3 is 15 amino acids. The V gene lost 1 base and the J gene lost 4 bases, with 13 bases spanning the gap. Per the germline V gene, CDR1 is SGHAT and CDR2 is FQNNGV. CDR3 in DNA: TGTGCCAGCAGCTTAGCGGGCAGCCAGGGAGAGACCCAGTACTTC. Protein sequence: CASSLAGSQGETQYF.

This clonotype was counted ten times or more. This chain links TRBV6-1 with TRBJ2-7; a possible D gene is TRBD2 (5 bases). V lost 4 bases and J 6 bases, leaving 7 bases between the germline ends. The CDR3 spans 11 residues. Looked up from germline, CDR1 is MNHNS and CDR2 is SASEGT. DNA of the CDR3: TGTGCCAGCAGTGGAACTAGCGAGCAGTACTTC. Translated: CASSGTSEQYF.

This clonotype was counted many times. In DNA, the CDR3 is TGCGCCAGCAGCGGGGGACTAGCGGGCTCTCGGAGCACAGATACGCAGTATTTT. Amino acid sequence: CASSGGLAGSRSTDTQYF. The rearrangement links TRBV5-1 to TRBJ2-3; 12 bases agree with TRBD2. This CDR3 is 18 amino acids long. V lost 4 bases and J lost 0; bases outside the gene matches: 9. Germline V gene data show CDR1 as SGHRS and CDR2 as YFSETQ.

The chain uses TRBV10-1 and TRBJ2-2, with a possible D match to TRBD2 (5 bases). This CDR3 region has 14 residues. Germline CDR1 WNHNN, CDR2 SYGVQD (reference sequence). V lost 8 bases and J 5 bases, leaving 15 bases between the germline ends. The CDR3 nucleotides read TGCGCCAGCGCCCAGGCTGGAGGAACCGGGGAGCTGTTTTTT. The encoded protein is CASAQAGGTGELFF.

This rearrangement joins TRBV7-3 to TRBJ2-5; D ambiguous. CDR3 size: 13 residues. Germline V gene data show CDR1 as SGHTA and CDR2 as FQGTGA. The V end was cut by 8 bases, the J end by 2 bases, with 12 bases between. The DNA for the CDR3 is TGTGCCAGCTCCCCTCCCGGGCAAGAGACCCAGTACTTC. Translating it yields CASSPPGQETQYF.

This clonotype was seen ten or more times. The rearrangement links TRBV5-1 to TRBJ1-1; D is unresolved. Germline V lookup: CDR1 SGHRS, CDR2 YFSETQ. There are 13 residues in the CDR3. V lost 0 bases, J lost 2 bases, and 5 bases lay in between. DNA for the CDR3: TGCGCCAGCAGCTTGGAGGCCAACACTGAAGCTTTCTTT. As protein: CASSLEANTEAFF.

At least ten counts were recorded for this clonotype. The V gene is TRBV6-5, the J gene TRBJ2-5; the D call may be TRBD1 or TRBD2 (5 bases each). This CDR3 is built from 12 residues. Trimming took off 6 bases at V and 9 bases at J, with 14 bases between the two ends. In germline, CDR1 is MNHEY, CDR2 SVGAGI. The CDR3 DNA sequence: TGTGCCAGCAGACCCGTGACGGGACCCCAGTACTTC. It is translated as CASRPVTGPQYF.

This clonotype was observed many times. J is TRBJ2-1 and V is TRBV12-3 or TRBV12-4; no clear D gene. Trimming cost V 5 bases and J 5 bases, with 7 bases left between them. The CDR3 runs 12 residues. The CDR3 is CASSQSNNEQFF. CDR3 bases: TGTGCCAGCAGTCAATCCAACAATGAGCAGTTCTTC.